The 30 T cell receptor beta chains below come from one sample, sequenced in a study of control samples from healthy donors and cancer patients. Method: immunoSEQ multiplex PCR; TCRdb's copy keeps in-frame clones and lacks some. Seen here are 150,000 or so clones, 88% observed once, and the top ten hold about 5.3%. Source material: blood. These receptors originate from a woman aged 30 to 39 in good health.

This chain joins TRBV6-5 and TRBJ1-2; D is unresolved. Germline V gene sequence: CDR1 MNHEY, CDR2 SVGAGI. Trimming shortened V by 4 bases and J by 4 bases, and 13 bases separated the two germline ends. The CDR3 runs to 14 residues. For the CDR3, the DNA is TGTGCCAGCAGTTGGTCGACCGACACCTATGGCTACACCTTC. It codes for CASSWSTDTYGYTF.

This chain connects TRBV5-1 to TRBJ1-1; possible D gene TRBD1, 6 bases. Trimming cost V 0 bases and J 5 bases, with 14 bases left between them. This CDR3 is 15 amino acids long. Looked up from germline, CDR1 is SGHRS and CDR2 is YFSETQ. DNA of the CDR3: TGCGCCAGCAGCTTGGTCAGGGGAGGTGAAACTGAAGCTTTCTTT. The encoded protein is CASSLVRGGETEAFF.

This chain links TRBV2 with TRBJ2-7; D is perhaps TRBD1 (5 bases). Trimming took off 1 base at V and 3 bases at J, with 13 bases between the two ends. CDR1 SNHLY and CDR2 FYNNEI come from the germline V gene. There are 15 residues in the CDR3. The CDR3 loop is CASSEVGALNYEQYV. Written as DNA, the CDR3 is TGTGCCAGCAGTGAAGTTGGGGCTTTAAACTACGAGCAGTACGTC.

The rearrangement links TRBV10-3 to TRBJ1-2, with D uncertain. This CDR3 comprises 12 residues. Germline CDR1 and CDR2: ENHRY and SYGVKD. The V and J ends lost 10 bases and 6 bases respectively, with 15 bases between them. CDR3 region: CATRANMDGYTF. The CDR3 DNA reads as TGTGCCACGCGGGCAAACATGGATGGCTACACCTTC.

This clone was detected a few times. The chain combines TRBV6-5 with TRBJ1-1; unclear D gene. The CDR3 is 13 amino acids. The V end was cut by 0 bases, the J end by 9 bases, with 11 bases between. Per the germline V gene, CDR1 is MNHEY and CDR2 is SVGAGI. In nucleotides, the CDR3 is TGTGCCAGCAGTTACTCGGGGTCTGGGAAAGCTTTCTTT. It encodes CASSYSGSGKAFF.

The chain carries TRBV7-9 and TRBJ2-7, with 10 nucleotides matching TRBD1. Germline lookup yields CDR1 SEHNR and CDR2 FQNEAQ (reference sequence). The CDR3 runs 13 residues. CDR3 region: CASSDTDRGKQHV. In nucleotides, the CDR3 is TGTGCCAGCAGCGACACGGACAGGGGGAAACAGCACGTC.

CDR3 sequence: CASSVRAGTQYF. CDR3 sequence (DNA): TGTGCCAGCAGCGTAAGAGCGGGAACGCAGTATTTT. This sequence joins TRBV9 and TRBJ2-3; TRBD2 matches at 7 bases. J lost 9 bases, V lost 1 base, and 2 bases had no gene match. Germline V CDR1 and CDR2: SGDLS, YYNGEE. This CDR3 has 12 amino acids.

V gene TRBV18 combines with J gene TRBJ2-2; D possibly corresponds to TRBD2 (5 bases). CDR1 is KGHSH, CDR2 LQKENI, per germline. V was clipped by 6 bases and J by 0 bases, with 20 bases between them. The CDR3 is 18 amino acids. The CDR3 spells CASSAGRRGRANTGELFF. As DNA, the CDR3 is TGTGCCAGCTCGGCAGGTCGTCGGGGAAGGGCGAACACCGGGGAGCTGTTTTTT.

The genes are TRBV3-1 (or the pseudogene TRBV3-2) and TRBJ2-2; 8 bases are a match to TRBD1. The CDR3 contains 13 residues. Germline V gene sequence: CDR1 LGHDT, CDR2 YNNKEL (reference sequence). The trim removed 8 bases at V and 5 bases at J, leaving 4 bases unmatched. CDR3 in amino acids: CASERQGTGELFF. For the CDR3, the DNA is TGTGCCAGCGAACGACAGGGGACCGGGGAGCTGTTTTTT.

The chain has TRBV4-1 and TRBJ2-1, with D possibly TRBD2 on 6 matching bases. Germline assignment: CDR1 MGHRA and CDR2 YSYEKL. This CDR3 is built from 13 residues. V gave up 4 bases and J gave up 5 bases, with 9 bases separating them. The CDR3 DNA sequence: TGCGCCAGCAGCCGTAGCGGCGACAATGAGCAGTTCTTC. Encoded protein: CASSRSGDNEQFF.

The rearrangement joins TRBV9 to TRBJ2-7; D not certain. Germline V lookup: CDR1 SGDLS, CDR2 YYNGEE. The length of the CDR3 is 15 residues. V shed 0 bases and J shed 5 bases, with 15 bases lying between them. The DNA of the CDR3 is TGTGCCAGCAGCGTAGCTCCGAGTAAAGGCCACGAGCAGTACTTC. It yields the protein CASSVAPSKGHEQYF.

This clone came up a few times. The chain carries TRBV2 and TRBJ2-3; 9 nucleotides align to TRBD2. The CDR3 is made up of 14 amino acids. Per the germline V gene, CDR1 is SNHLY and CDR2 is FYNNEI. The V segment lost 6 bases and the J segment 1 base; nucleotides outside the gene matches: 2. The CDR3, as DNA: TGTGCCAGCAGCCGACTAGCGGGCACAGATACGCAGTATTTT. It translates to CASSRLAGTDTQYF.

In its sample, this clone was seen a few times. This chain links TRBV28 with TRBJ2-2, with 9 bases fitting TRBD2. Germline lookup yields CDR1 MDHEN and CDR2 SYDVKM. V lost 6 bases and J lost 6; bases outside the gene matches: 17. CDR3 length equals 18 residues. CDR3 region: CASRIRAGTSNWAGELFF. The CDR3 DNA follows: TGTGCCAGCAGAATTCGGGCGGGGACTAGCAACTGGGCCGGGGAGCTGTTTTTT.

V is TRBV28 and J is TRBJ2-7; perhaps D is TRBD1 or TRBD2 (6 bases each). V was shortened by 2 bases and J by 2 bases, with 16 bases between the two germline ends. Germline CDR1 and CDR2: MDHEN and SYDVKM. The CDR3 consists of 16 residues. CDR3 in amino acids: CASSLRGRRATYEQYF. CDR3 DNA sequence: TGTGCCAGCAGTTTAAGGGGGAGGAGGGCCACCTACGAGCAGTACTTC.

This chain links TRBV7-2 with TRBJ2-3; D may be TRBD2 (5 bases). The CDR3 consists of 13 residues. CDR1 is SGHTA, CDR2 FQGNSA, per germline. The V and J ends lost 0 bases and 4 bases respectively, with 5 bases between them. The CDR3: CASSLARADTQYF. The DNA of the CDR3 is TGTGCCAGCAGCTTAGCGCGGGCAGATACGCAGTATTTT.

J is TRBJ2-1 and V is TRBV6-6; 8 nucleotides match TRBD2. Germline CDR1 reads MNHNY; CDR2 reads SVGAGI (reference sequence). Trimming cost V 7 bases and J 1 base; bases outside gene matches: 12. The CDR3 is made up of 17 amino acids. CDR3 amino acids: CASNRRPGRASYNEQFF. The CDR3 DNA is TGTGCCAGCAATCGTCGGCCCGGGAGGGCGTCCTACAATGAGCAGTTCTTC.

The chain recombines TRBV2 with TRBJ1-1, with D unclear. Germline V gene sequence: CDR1 SNHLY, CDR2 FYNNEI. The CDR3 is 12 residues long. V lost 7 bases and J 1 base, leaving 7 bases between the germline ends. For the CDR3, the DNA is TGTGCCAGCATTACGGGGAACACTGAAGCTTTCTTT. Translated: CASITGNTEAFF.

The chain joins TRBV19 to TRBJ2-5; 10 nucleotides match TRBD2. CDR1 is LNHDA and CDR2 is SQIVND in the germline V gene (reference sequence). V shed 6 bases, J shed 3 bases, and the junction held 13 bases outside the gene matches. The length of the CDR3 is 17 residues. As DNA, the CDR3 is TGTGCCAGTAGCCCCAATAGGCGGGGGACTAGCGAAGAGACCCAGTACTTC. Residues: CASSPNRRGTSEETQYF.

The chain joins TRBV7-9 to TRBJ2-5; D is possibly TRBD1 or TRBD2 (6 bases each). The CDR3 sequence is 16 residues long. Trimming cost V 3 bases and J 1 base, with 15 bases left between them. CDR1 is SEHNR, CDR2 FQNEAQ, per germline (reference sequence). CDR3 amino acids: CASSFNSGAPQETQYF. The DNA of the CDR3 is TGTGCCAGCAGCTTCAATTCGGGGGCCCCCCAAGAGACCCAGTACTTC.

The chain joins TRBV5-6 to TRBJ1-6, with D unresolved. The CDR3 has 17 residues. V was trimmed by 2 bases and J by 4 bases, leaving 16 bases between them. Germline-derived CDR1 and CDR2 are SGHDT and YYEEEE. CDR3 coding DNA: TGTGCCAGCAGCTTTTGGTTCGGCTCGACTTATAATTCACCCCTCCACTTT. Protein: CASSFWFGSTYNSPLHF. The whole variable domain, filled in from reference TRBV5-6 and TRBJ1-6, reads DAGVTQSPTHLIKTRGQQVTLRCSPKSGHDTVSWYQQALGQGPQFIFQYYEEEERQRGNFPDRFSGHQFPNYSSELNVNALLLGDSALYLCASSFWFGSTYNSPLHFGNGTRLTVT.

The chain uses TRBV5-1 and TRBJ2-1; D gene uncertain. V was clipped by 1 base and J by 3 bases, with 8 bases between them. The CDR3 contains 14 residues. Germline V gives CDR1 SGHRS, CDR2 YFSETQ. The CDR3 region has the DNA TGCGCCAGCAGCTTGTCGGCCGACTACAATGAGCAGTTCTTC. Protein: CASSLSADYNEQFF.

The chain couples TRBV15 to TRBJ1-6; D unresolved. The ends were cut back, 1 base at V and 5 bases at J, with 6 bases in the middle. This CDR3 has 14 amino acids. Germline CDR1 and CDR2: LNHNV and YYDKDF (reference sequence). Here the CDR3 DNA reads TGTGCCACCAGCAGAGGTCGGGATAATTCACCCCTCCACTTT. It translates to CATSRGRDNSPLHF.

V usage is TRBV5-1 and J usage is TRBJ2-1; TRBD2 matches 9 bases. Germline CDR1 reads SGHRS; CDR2 reads YFSETQ. With V trimmed by 0 bases and J by 8 bases, 6 bases remained unmatched. The CDR3 spans 15 residues. The CDR3 spells CASSLGLAGLDEQFF. The CDR3 nucleotides are TGCGCCAGCAGCTTGGGGCTAGCGGGATTGGATGAGCAGTTCTTC.

In nucleotides, the CDR3 is TGCGCCAGCAACGGCGAGAACACCGGGGAGCTGTTTTTT. Its protein is CASNGENTGELFF. This chain uses TRBV5-1 with TRBJ2-2; D gene uncertain. V lost 6 bases to trimming and J lost 1 base, with 7 bases between them. The CDR3 sequence is 13 residues long. Germline CDR1 and CDR2: SGHRS and YFSETQ. The full variable domain, completed using reference TRBV5-1 and TRBJ2-2, is KAGVTQTPRYLIKTRGQQVTLSCSPISGHRSVSWYQQTPGQGLQFLFEYFSETQRNKGNFPGRFSGRQFSNSRSEMNVSTLELGDSALYLCASNGENTGELFFGEGSRLTVL.

This rearrangement joins TRBV6-5 to TRBJ1-6, with 7 bases identical to TRBD1. CDR1 is MNHEY and CDR2 is SVGAGI in the germline V gene. The CDR3 sequence is 15 residues long. Trimming took 6 bases from V and 2 from J; bases not matched to a gene: 4. The CDR3 here is CASRATGAYNSPLHF. The DNA for the CDR3 is TGTGCCAGCAGGGCAACAGGGGCCTATAATTCACCCCTCCACTTT.

The CDR3 reads CASSPPENTQYF. Here the CDR3 DNA reads TGTGCCAGCTCACCACCCGAAAACACGCAGTATTTT. The chain uses TRBV18 and TRBJ2-3; D gene ambiguous. Trimming took 0 bases from V and 9 from J, leaving 7 bases between them. The CDR3 consists of 12 residues. From germline, CDR1 is KGHSH and CDR2 LQKENI.

DNA for the CDR3: TGTGCCAGCAGTCTCCCTCGAAAAGATCTAGCGGGGAGCACAGATACGCAGTATTTT. Encoded protein: CASSLPRKDLAGSTDTQYF. This sequence joins TRBV28 and TRBJ2-3; 9 bases match TRBD2. The germline gives CDR1 MDHEN, CDR2 SYDVKM. Germline trimming cut 5 bases from V and 0 bases from J; bases unmatched to any gene: 15. There are 19 residues in the CDR3. The full variable domain, completed using reference TRBV28 and TRBJ2-3, is DVKVTQSSRYLVKRTGEKVFLECVQDMDHENMFWYRQDPGLGLRLIYFSYDVKMKEKGDIPEGYSVSREKKERFSLILESASTNQTSMYLCASSLPRKDLAGSTDTQYFGPGTRLTVL.

This chain uses TRBV13 with TRBJ2-5, with 8 bases fitting TRBD1. The CDR3 runs 15 residues. Germline V gives CDR1 PRHDT, CDR2 FYEKMQ (reference sequence). Losses at the gene ends were 5 bases for V and 5 bases for J; bases not matched to a gene: 10. CDR3 sequence reads: CASSIRQGSGETQYF. The CDR3 DNA reads TGTGCCAGCAGCATAAGACAGGGGAGTGGGGAGACCCAGTACTTC.

The rearrangement joins TRBV27 to TRBJ1-1; weak D call: TRBD1 (5 bases). The CDR3 is 11 amino acids. Germline V gene data show CDR1 as MNHEY and CDR2 as SMNVEV (reference sequence). V was cut by 5 bases and J by 8 bases, with 9 bases left in between. The CDR3 DNA reads TGTGCCAGCAGTCGAGGGGCAGAAGCTTTCTTT. Its translation is CASSRGAEAFF.

The chain employs TRBV6-1 and TRBJ2-7; TRBD1 might be the D (6 bases). The CDR3 extends over 12 amino acids. The V end was cut by 6 bases, the J end by 7 bases, with 13 bases between. Germline V lookup: CDR1 MNHNS, CDR2 SASEGT. This CDR3 reads CASRNRVWEQYF. CDR3 DNA sequence: TGTGCCAGCAGAAACAGGGTATGGGAGCAGTACTTC.